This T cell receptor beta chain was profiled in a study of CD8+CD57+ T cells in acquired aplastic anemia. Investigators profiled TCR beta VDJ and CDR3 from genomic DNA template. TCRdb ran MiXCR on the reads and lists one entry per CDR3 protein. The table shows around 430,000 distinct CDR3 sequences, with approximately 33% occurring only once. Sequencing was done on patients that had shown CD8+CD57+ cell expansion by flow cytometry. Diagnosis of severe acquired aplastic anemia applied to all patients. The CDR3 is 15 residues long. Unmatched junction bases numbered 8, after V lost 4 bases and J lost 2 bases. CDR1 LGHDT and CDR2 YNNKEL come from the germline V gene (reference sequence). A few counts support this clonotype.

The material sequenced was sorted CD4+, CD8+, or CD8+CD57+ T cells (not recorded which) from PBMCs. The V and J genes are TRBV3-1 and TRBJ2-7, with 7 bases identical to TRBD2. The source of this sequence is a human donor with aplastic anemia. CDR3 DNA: TGTGCCAGCAGCCCAAGCGGCGGGGGTGCCTACGAGCAGTACTTC. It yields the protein CASSPSGGGAYEQYF.